Each of the 24 T cell receptor beta chains below was sequenced from the same sample in a study of T cell repertoires in cytomegalovirus infection. The antigens for these receptors are not known. One entry per CDR3 protein results from TCRdb running MiXCR on the reads. This table holds 650,000 to 900,000 distinct CDR3 sequences, 25% to 30% found once. Sequenced here: cultured CD8+ T cells from PBMCs, sampled from culture after CMV antigen stimulation. Source of these receptors: a human donor in good health (CMV status not recorded). Some clones in this sample may be carry-over from other donors' samples.

This clonotype was seen a few times. This chain links TRBV27 with TRBJ2-1; no clear D gene. The CDR3 covers 11 residues. Between the trimmed V and J ends, which lost 3 bases and 14 bases, there was a span of 11 bases. CDR1 is MNHEY, CDR2 SMNVEV, per germline (reference sequence). Written as DNA, the CDR3 is TGTGCCAGCAGTTTTGGAACGCAGGAGTTCTTC. Translation gives CASSFGTQEFF.

This clonotype was picked up many times. In nucleotides, the CDR3 is TGTGCCAGCAGCTTGAAGGGGGACCCCTACAATGAGCAGTTCTTC. It is translated as CASSLKGDPYNEQFF. This chain connects TRBV11-3 to TRBJ2-1; D perhaps matches TRBD1 (6 bases). Trimming removed 3 bases at V and 2 bases at J, with 11 bases between. There are 15 residues in the CDR3. Germline V gene lookup returns CDR1 SGHNT and CDR2 YENEEA.

The rearrangement uses TRBV7-9 and TRBJ2-7, with TRBD1 matching over 8 bases. The germline CDR1 and CDR2 sequences are SEHNR and FQNEAQ (reference sequence). CDR3 length: 16 amino acids. V gave up 1 base and J gave up 7 bases; unmatched junction bases: 12. CDR3 loop: CASSLDDRGSSLEQYV. Here the CDR3 DNA reads TGTGCCAGCAGCTTAGACGACAGGGGCTCCTCGTTGGAGCAGTACGTC.

This clonotype was counted ten times or more. Sequence at one end of the junction differs from germline and may be a read error. This chain links TRBV7-6 with TRBJ2-3, with TRBD2 identical over 13 bases. This CDR3 comprises 15 residues. Germline V gene lookup returns CDR1 SGHVS and CDR2 FNYEAQ. The CDR3 coding sequence is TGTGCTAGCAGCCCCACTAGCGGGGGGGCAGATACGCAGTATTTT. Protein product: CASSPTSGGADTQYF. Based on the CDR3 plus reference TRBV7-6 and TRBJ2-3, the full variable domain is GAGVSQSPRYKVTKRGQDVALRCDPISGHVSLYWYRQALGQGPEFLTYFNYEAQQDKSGLPNDRFSAERPEGSISTLTIQRTEQRDSAMYRCASSPTSGGADTQYFGPGTRLTVL.

This clonotype was seen only a few times. Here the CDR3 DNA reads TGTGCCAGCATAAACCGGGGGTATGGCACTGAAGCTTTCTTT. It encodes CASINRGYGTEAFF. The chain is built from TRBV7-2 and TRBJ1-1, with a tentative D call TRBD1 (5 bases). Germline CDR1 SGHTA, CDR2 FQGNSA. The ends were cut back, 7 bases at V and 4 bases at J, with 16 bases in the middle. There are 14 residues in the CDR3.

The J gene is TRBJ1-5, the V gene TRBV27; D not certain. The germline V gene encodes CDR1 MNHEY and CDR2 SMNVEV (reference sequence). This CDR3 comprises 14 residues. V lost 8 bases and J 1 base, leaving 12 bases between the germline ends. The CDR3 loop is CASGSLTSNQPQHF. In DNA, the CDR3 is TGTGCCAGCGGCTCCCTTACAAGCAATCAGCCCCAGCATTTT.

This chain connects TRBV29-1 to TRBJ1-1; D ambiguous. The CDR3 covers 10 residues. Germline V CDR1 and CDR2: SQVTM, ANQGSEA. Trimming pared 8 bases from V and 5 bases from J, leaving 9 bases between. CDR3 amino acids: CSFQRTEAFF. The DNA for the CDR3 is TGCAGCTTCCAGAGGACTGAAGCTTTCTTT. Using reference TRBV29-1 and TRBJ1-1 for the parts outside the CDR3, the full variable domain is SAVISQKPSRDICQRGTSLTIQCQVDSQVTMMFWYRQQPGQSLTLIATANQGSEATYESGFVIDKFPISRPNLTFSTLTVSNMSPEDSSIYLCSFQRTEAFFGQGTRLTVV.

The chain employs TRBV6-1 and TRBJ2-7; 7 bases fit TRBD2. The CDR3 runs to 14 residues. J gave up 0 bases and V 5 bases, and 4 bases lay outside the gene matches. The germline V gene encodes CDR1 MNHNS and CDR2 SASEGT. The CDR3 nucleotides are TGTGCCAGCAGTACTAGCGCTAGCTCCTACGAGCAGTACGTC. Translating it yields CASSTSASSYEQYV.

The V gene is TRBV10-2, the J gene TRBJ2-7; the D gene could be TRBD1 or TRBD2 (5 bases each). The CDR3 has 12 amino acids. Germline V gives CDR1 WSHSY, CDR2 SAAADI. V was shortened by 4 bases and J by 3 bases, with 7 bases between the two germline ends. The CDR3 is CASSVGVYEQYV. DNA of the CDR3: TGCGCCAGCAGTGTGGGGGTCTACGAGCAGTACGTC.

This clonotype was picked up one time. CDR3 in DNA: TGTGCCAGCAGCTTGGGACCACTCAGGTATTTT. It codes for CASSLGPLRYF. The chain carries TRBV12-3 or TRBV12-4 and TRBJ1-3; TRBD1 is a possible D gene (5 bases). The CDR3 is 11 residues long. V shed 6 bases and J shed 16 bases, with 16 bases lying between them.

This clonotype showed up just a few times. The chain recombines TRBV6-6 with TRBJ2-3, with 10 positions matching TRBD1. The CDR3 has 15 amino acids. Germline CDR1 and CDR2: MNHNY and SVGAGI (reference sequence). Trimming at V came to 5 bases and at J to 4 bases, leaving 6 bases not matched to a gene. CDR3 protein: CASSVRTGGADTQYF. The DNA for the CDR3 is TGTGCCAGCAGTGTTAGGACAGGGGGTGCAGATACGCAGTATTTT.

The chain has TRBV4-2 and TRBJ1-6; D might be TRBD1 (6 bases). This CDR3 has 17 amino acids. Germline lookup yields CDR1 LGHNA and CDR2 YNFKEQ. The V end was cut by 0 bases, the J end by 8 bases, with 17 bases between. This CDR3 reads CASSQEEVGGFDSPLHF. CDR3 DNA: TGTGCCAGCAGCCAAGAAGAGGTAGGGGGGTTCGATTCACCCCTCCACTTT.

V gene TRBV15 combines with J gene TRBJ1-5; 8 positions match TRBD1. Germline CDR1 LNHNV, CDR2 YYDKDF (reference sequence). J gave up 5 bases and V 8 bases, and 5 bases lay outside the gene matches. This CDR3 region has 13 residues. The CDR3: CATRDRSHQPQHF. CDR3 nucleotides: TGTGCCACCCGGGACAGGTCCCATCAGCCCCAGCATTTT.

The rearrangement joins TRBV7-6 to TRBJ2-5; D is tentatively TRBD1 or TRBD2 (6 bases each). This CDR3 region has 15 residues. CDR1 is SGHVS, CDR2 FNYEAQ, per germline. Trimming stripped 8 bases from V and 2 bases from J, with 18 bases between. CDR3 in amino acids: CASSRMGGPQETQYF. Written as DNA, the CDR3 is TGTGCCAGCTCCAGGATGGGGGGCCCTCAAGAGACCCAGTACTTC.

This clonotype has more than one count but fewer than ten. This chain uses TRBV6-1 with TRBJ1-5, with D unclear. From germline, CDR1 is MNHNS and CDR2 SASEGT. Trimming took 1 base from V and 0 from J, leaving 4 bases between them. The CDR3 is 14 residues long. The CDR3 loop reads CASSEGSSNQPQHF. The CDR3 DNA reads TGTGCCAGCAGTGAAGGGAGTAGCAATCAGCCCCAGCATTTT.

Comments on this clonotype: A much larger clone lies one base from this, so it may be a read error. This sequence joins TRBV7-9 and TRBJ2-6, with unresolved D. The CDR3 is made up of 16 amino acids. Germline CDR1 and CDR2: SEHNR and FQNEAQ (reference sequence). CDR3 residues: CANSFPSESGANVLTF. In DNA form, the CDR3 reads TGTGCCAACAGCTTTCCGTCGGAGAGCGGGGCCAACGTCCTGACTTTC.

The chain carries TRBV29-1 and TRBJ2-5; 7 nucleotides line up with TRBD1. The germline gives CDR1 SQVTM, CDR2 ANQGSEA. The V and J ends lost 0 bases and 2 bases, in that order; junction bases with no gene match: 15. The CDR3 contains 18 residues. The CDR3 DNA follows: TGCAGCGTTGAAGATAATTCCCGCCCGGGACAGCTTCAAGAGACCCAGTACTTC. It codes for CSVEDNSRPGQLQETQYF.

This clonotype was observed at least ten times. CDR3 in amino acids: CASTRGVTDTQYF. As DNA, the CDR3 is TGTGCCAGCACGCGGGGGGTCACAGATACGCAGTATTTT. This sequence joins TRBV12-3 or TRBV12-4 and TRBJ2-3; 8 positions agree with TRBD2. V gave up 7 bases and J gave up 2 bases; unmatched junction bases: 2. The CDR3 contains 13 residues.

The rearrangement links TRBV10-3 to TRBJ2-7, with 10 positions matching TRBD1. The germline gives CDR1 ENHRY, CDR2 SYGVKD. The CDR3 contains 15 residues. J gave up 3 bases and V 6 bases, and 8 bases lay outside the gene matches. The CDR3: CAIRTGTGVIYEQYF. The CDR3 coding sequence is TGTGCCATCAGGACCGGGACAGGGGTTATCTACGAGCAGTACTTC.

This rearrangement joins TRBV4-1 to TRBJ1-4, with a weak D call TRBD1 (5 bases). There are 15 residues in the CDR3. Between the trimmed V and J ends, which lost 0 bases and 8 bases, there was a span of 13 bases. Germline values: CDR1 MGHRA, CDR2 YSYEKL. For the CDR3, the DNA is TGCGCCAGCAGCCAAGAGCCGGGACGAGAAGAAAAACTGTTTTTT. Translating it yields CASSQEPGREEKLFF.

The chain couples TRBV27 to TRBJ1-4, with D tentatively TRBD1 (6 bases). V lost 3 bases and J lost 6, with 11 bases in between. This CDR3 is 14 amino acids long. Germline CDR1 reads MNHEY; CDR2 reads SMNVEV (reference sequence). Written as DNA, the CDR3 is TGTGCCAGCAGTTTTTACAGGGCGGATGAAAAACTGTTTTTT. This encodes CASSFYRADEKLFF.

V usage is TRBV12-3 or TRBV12-4 and J usage is TRBJ2-3; D possibly corresponds to TRBD1 (6 bases). The CDR3 loop spans 15 amino acids. Trimming cost V 3 bases and J 0 bases, with 10 bases left between them. For the CDR3, the DNA is TGTGCCAGCAGTTTTTGGGGGCTTAGCACAGATACGCAGTATTTT. This codes for CASSFWGLSTDTQYF.

This chain uses TRBV6-1 with TRBJ2-7, with D perhaps TRBD1 (6 bases). Trimming took 6 bases from V and 1 from J, leaving 7 bases between them. The CDR3 runs to 12 residues. CDR1 and CDR2 (germline): MNHNS, SASEGT. CDR3 sequence reads: CASRDRSYEQYF. The CDR3 region has the DNA TGTGCCAGCAGGGACAGATCCTACGAGCAGTACTTC.

In this sample, this clonotype turned up a few times. CDR3 amino acids: CASTWTGEAFF. CDR3 sequence (DNA): TGTGCCAGCACTTGGACAGGGGAAGCTTTCTTT. The chain recombines TRBV6-1 with TRBJ1-1; 8 nucleotides align to TRBD1. CDR1 is MNHNS, CDR2 SASEGT, per germline. Trimming cost V 7 bases and J 8 bases; bases outside gene matches: 3. The CDR3 is 11 amino acids.